The rows below give T cell receptor beta chains drawn from one sample of a study of vaccination and CD4 T cells after COVID-19. No antigen has been identified for these receptors. TCRdb processed the PCR reads anew with MiXCR; each CDR3 protein has one entry. The sample gives 3,000 to 4,500 distinct CDR3 sequences, about 19% of which show up once; 25% to 30% is in the top ten. The sequenced sample was CD4+ T cells from blood, cultured in vitro. Receptors were obtained from a human donor who had recovered from COVID-19. The CDR3 runs from the conserved cysteine through the conserved F or W. The D gene is left open where the match is weak. The size field is filled for only some rows; it gives once, few, many or a size class.

DNA: TGTGCCAGCAGCTGGCGGGGTGGAGGGGAGCAGTACTTC
CDR3: CASSWRGGGEQYF
J: TRBJ2-7
V: TRBV5-4
size: few
D: -

DNA: TGTGCCAGCAGCTTCGGACTAGGGGGTCAAGAGACCCAGTACTTC
CDR3: CASSFGLGGQETQYF
J: TRBJ2-5
V: TRBV7-3
size: few
D: -

DNA: TGTGCCTGGAGCCGAGGAAGTGGGATGAGTGAAAAACTGTTTTTT
CDR3: CAWSRGSGMSEKLFF
J: TRBJ1-4
V: TRBV30
size: -
D: -

DNA: TGCAGTGCTCGATGGGACCAGGAGGGTGAAAAACTGTTTTTT
CDR3: CSARWDQEGEKLFF
J: TRBJ1-4
V: TRBV20-1
size: medium-sized
D: -

DNA: TGTGCCAGCAGTGACAGGGCAGATACGCAGTATTTT
CDR3: CASSDRADTQYF
J: TRBJ2-3
V: TRBV28
size: -
D: TRBD1

DNA: TGTGCCAGCCGAAGACCGGGACTTCTCCAAGAGACCCAGTACTTC
CDR3: CASRRPGLLQETQYF
J: TRBJ2-5
V: TRBV6-2/TRBV6-3
size: -
D: -

DNA: TGTGCCAGCAGCCCCTCTACGGGGAGCTCCTACAATGAGCAGTTCTTC
CDR3: CASSPSTGSSYNEQFF
J: TRBJ2-1
V: TRBV6-1
size: medium-sized
D: -

DNA: TGTGCCAGCAGTCTACGAATCGACATTAAAGAGACCCAGTACTTC
CDR3: CASSLRIDIKETQYF
J: TRBJ2-5
V: TRBV6-1
size: -
D: -

DNA: TGTGCCAGCAGCTCCCGGGACAGGGAGTACTATGGCTACACCTTC
CDR3: CASSSRDREYYGYTF
J: TRBJ1-2
V: TRBV5-4
size: -
D: TRBD1

DNA: TGTGCCAGCAGCTTAGCGCTTGGGACCGGGGAGCTGTTTTTT
CDR3: CASSLALGTGELFF
J: TRBJ2-2
V: TRBV7-9
size: medium-sized
D: -

DNA: TGTGCCTGGAGTGTACAGGGAAACACCATATATTTT
CDR3: CAWSVQGNTIYF
J: TRBJ1-3
V: TRBV30
size: -
D: -

DNA: TGCAGCGGCAACAGATTAGGGGGGTTCGAGACCCAGTACTTC
CDR3: CSGNRLGGFETQYF
J: TRBJ2-5
V: TRBV29-1
size: medium-sized
D: -

DNA: TGTGCCAGCAGCTTGGACAGGGGTTCCTACAATGAGCAGTTCTTC
CDR3: CASSLDRGSYNEQFF
J: TRBJ2-1
V: TRBV7-3
size: -
D: TRBD1

DNA: TGTGCCAGCAGTTATGTTCCCCCGGGTCGGGGAATGTTGAAGAACAATGAGCAGTTCTTC
CDR3: CASSYVPPGRGMLKNNEQFF
J: TRBJ2-1
V: TRBV6-5
size: -
D: -

DNA: TGTGCTAGTGGTTTGGTAATTGGGGACAGGGAAAATTCACCCCTCCACTTT
CDR3: CASGLVIGDRENSPLHF
J: TRBJ1-6
V: TRBV12-5
size: -
D: TRBD1

DNA: TGTGCCAGCAGTAGGCTTTTGTCAGGTTATGGCTACACCTTC
CDR3: CASSRLLSGYGYTF
J: TRBJ1-2
V: TRBV12-3/TRBV12-4
size: medium-sized
D: -

DNA: TGCGCCAGCAGCCATGGAAGCTCCCAAAGCTATGGCTACACCTTC
CDR3: CASSHGSSQSYGYTF
J: TRBJ1-2
V: TRBV5-1
size: few
D: -

DNA: TGTGCCATCAGTGACCAGGGACTAGCGGGGACTACGGGCACAGATACGCAGTATTTT
CDR3: CAISDQGLAGTTGTDTQYF
J: TRBJ2-3
V: TRBV10-3
size: -
D: TRBD2

DNA: TGTGCCAGCAGTCCCCTCCCCACACCGGATGGCTACACCTTC
CDR3: CASSPLPTPDGYTF
J: TRBJ1-2
V: TRBV6-1
size: large
D: -

DNA: TGCAGTGCTTCGGGACTAGCGCATTCGCAGTATTTT
CDR3: CSASGLAHSQYF
J: TRBJ2-3
V: TRBV20-1
size: -
D: TRBD2

DNA: TGTGCCAGCAGCCGGGACAGGGACAATCAGCCCCAGCATTTT
CDR3: CASSRDRDNQPQHF
J: TRBJ1-5
V: TRBV2
size: few
D: TRBD1

DNA: TGTGCCAGCAGGACGACTAGCGGGGCCGAGACCCAGTACTTC
CDR3: CASRTTSGAETQYF
J: TRBJ2-5
V: TRBV2
size: -
D: TRBD2

DNA: TGTGCCAGCAGTCCTATTGGGCTCATGTATGCCTACACCTTC
CDR3: CASSPIGLMYAYTF
J: TRBJ1-2
V: TRBV12-3/TRBV12-4
size: medium-sized
D: -

DNA: TGCAGTGCTTCCCGGGACACCTATGGCTACACCTTC
CDR3: CSASRDTYGYTF
J: TRBJ1-2
V: TRBV20-1
size: few
D: -

DNA: TGCGCCAGCAGCCAAGGACAGGGGGGAAAGACCCAGTACTTC
CDR3: CASSQGQGGKTQYF
J: TRBJ2-5
V: TRBV4-1
size: once
D: TRBD1

DNA: TGTGCCAGCAGCTTGGTGGCCTCAGCCCGTGAGCAGTTCTTC
CDR3: CASSLVASAREQFF
J: TRBJ2-1
V: TRBV11-1
size: -
D: -

DNA: TGTGCCAGCAGTTTACAGGGTTCTTACACTGAAGCTTTCTTT
CDR3: CASSLQGSYTEAFF
J: TRBJ1-1
V: TRBV12-3/TRBV12-4
size: medium-sized
D: -

DNA: TGTGCCAGCAGTCGACAGGGGGCGCGGGGCTACACCTTC
CDR3: CASSRQGARGYTF
J: TRBJ1-2
V: TRBV12-3/TRBV12-4
size: few
D: TRBD1

DNA: TGTGCCAGCAGTCCCGAGAATGGCTACACCTTC
CDR3: CASSPENGYTF
J: TRBJ1-2
V: TRBV2
size: few
D: -

DNA: TGCAGTGCTAGACGTGAGGTTGGGACTCAGAACACCGGGGAGCTGTTTTTT
CDR3: CSARREVGTQNTGELFF
J: TRBJ2-2
V: TRBV20-1
size: medium-sized
D: -

DNA: TGTGCCAGCAGCGTAGATTGGGGGTACTCTGGAAACACCATATATTTT
CDR3: CASSVDWGYSGNTIYF
J: TRBJ1-3
V: TRBV9
size: -
D: -

DNA: TGCAGTGGGATGGGGGGTAGCAACAATGAGCAGTTCTTC
CDR3: CSGMGGSNNEQFF
J: TRBJ2-1
V: TRBV20-1
size: medium-sized
D: -

DNA: TGTGCCAGCAGGGACCGGGGCGAGCAGTACTTC
CDR3: CASRDRGEQYF
J: TRBJ2-7
V: TRBV6-1
size: -
D: -